Described below is a single TCR beta chain sequence and its context. Its antigen is unknown. 60 Vbeta and 13 Jbeta primers were used in PCR. Here immunoSEQ multiplex PCR was the method, and the copy in TCRdb shows in-frame clones only, minus some. The sample comprises 60,000 to 85,000 clones, around 79% of which are singletons, and 1.5% to 2% rests with the top ten. The data are from a study of cytomegalovirus exposure and HLA in healthy donors. Study-wide results and limits: Investigators reported 150 to 200 TCR beta chains as tied to cytomegalovirus.

Germline V gene data show CDR1 as MNHEY and CDR2 as SVGAGI. The V and J ends lost 5 bases and 5 bases respectively, with 15 bases between them. This CDR3 contains 14 residues. Input material: PBMCs. The chain carries TRBV6-5 and TRBJ2-5; D might be TRBD1 (5 bases). The source is a man in his forties in good health and CMV-seronegative. The CDR3 is CASSRQLLGETQYF. The CDR3 DNA sequence: TGTGCCAGCAGTAGACAGCTACTGGGGGAGACCCAGTACTTC.